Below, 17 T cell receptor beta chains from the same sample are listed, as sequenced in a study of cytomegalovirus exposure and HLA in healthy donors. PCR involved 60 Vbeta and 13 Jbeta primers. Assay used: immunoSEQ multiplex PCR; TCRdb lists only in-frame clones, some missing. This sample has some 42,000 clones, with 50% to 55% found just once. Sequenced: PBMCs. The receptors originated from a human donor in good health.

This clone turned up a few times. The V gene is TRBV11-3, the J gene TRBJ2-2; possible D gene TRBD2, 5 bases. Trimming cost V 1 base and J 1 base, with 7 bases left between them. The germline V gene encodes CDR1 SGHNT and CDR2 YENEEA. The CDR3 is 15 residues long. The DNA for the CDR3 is TGTGCCAGCAGCTTAGTGGGGAGGAACACCGGGGAGCTGTTTTTT. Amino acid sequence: CASSLVGRNTGELFF.

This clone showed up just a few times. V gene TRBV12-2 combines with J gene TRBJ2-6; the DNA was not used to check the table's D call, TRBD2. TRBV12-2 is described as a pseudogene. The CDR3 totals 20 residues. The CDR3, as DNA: TGTGCAAGTCGCTCCCCGGGTGGGGGGTGGGATGTCGCTGGGGCCAACGTCCTGACTTTC. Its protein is CASRSPGGGWDVAGANVLTF.

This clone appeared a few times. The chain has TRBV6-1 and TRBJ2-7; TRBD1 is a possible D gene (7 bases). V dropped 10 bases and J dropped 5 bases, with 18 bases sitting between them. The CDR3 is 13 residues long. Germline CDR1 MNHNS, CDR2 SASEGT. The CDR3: CATRAGGSDEQYF. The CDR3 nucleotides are TGTGCCACCCGAGCAGGGGGGAGCGACGAGCAGTACTTC.

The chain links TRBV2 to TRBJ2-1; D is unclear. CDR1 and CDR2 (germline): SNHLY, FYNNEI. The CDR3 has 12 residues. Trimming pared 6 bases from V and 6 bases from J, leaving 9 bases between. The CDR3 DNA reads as TGTGCCAGCAGCCCCAGTCGCAATGAGCAGTTCTTC. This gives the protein CASSPSRNEQFF.

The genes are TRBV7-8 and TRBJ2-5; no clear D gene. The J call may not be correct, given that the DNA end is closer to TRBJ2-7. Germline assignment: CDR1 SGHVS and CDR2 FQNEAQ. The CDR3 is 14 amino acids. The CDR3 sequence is CASSLSDGPYEQYF. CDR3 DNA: TGTGCCAGCAGCTTAAGCGACGGCCCCTACGAGCAGTACTTC.

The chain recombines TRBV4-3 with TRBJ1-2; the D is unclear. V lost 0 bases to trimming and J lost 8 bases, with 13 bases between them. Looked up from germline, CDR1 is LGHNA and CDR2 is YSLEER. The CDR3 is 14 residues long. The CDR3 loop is CASSQEAPSRGYTF. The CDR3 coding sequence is TGCGCCAGCAGCCAAGAGGCCCCATCTAGGGGCTACACCTTC.

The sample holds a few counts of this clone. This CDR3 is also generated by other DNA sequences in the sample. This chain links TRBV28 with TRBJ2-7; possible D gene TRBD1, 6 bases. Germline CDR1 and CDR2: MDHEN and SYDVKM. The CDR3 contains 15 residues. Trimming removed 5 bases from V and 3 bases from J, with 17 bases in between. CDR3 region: CASSALTGIRYEQYF. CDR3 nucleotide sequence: TGTGCCAGCAGTGCCCTCACAGGGATACGCTACGAGCAGTACTTC. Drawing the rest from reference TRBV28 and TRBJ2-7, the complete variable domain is DVKVTQSSRYLVKRTGEKVFLECVQDMDHENMFWYRQDPGLGLRLIYFSYDVKMKEKGDIPEGYSVSREKKERFSLILESASTNQTSMYLCASSALTGIRYEQYFGPGTRLTVT.

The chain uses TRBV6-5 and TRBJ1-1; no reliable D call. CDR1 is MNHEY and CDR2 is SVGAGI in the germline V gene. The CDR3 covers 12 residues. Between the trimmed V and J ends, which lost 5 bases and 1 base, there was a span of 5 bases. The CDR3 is CASSDTNTEAFF. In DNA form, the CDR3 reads TGTGCCAGCAGTGACACGAACACTGAAGCTTTCTTT.

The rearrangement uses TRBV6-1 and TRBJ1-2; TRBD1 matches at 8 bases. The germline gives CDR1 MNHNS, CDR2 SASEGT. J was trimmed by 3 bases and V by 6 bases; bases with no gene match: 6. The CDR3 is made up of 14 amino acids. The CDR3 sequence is CASSQDREDYGYTF. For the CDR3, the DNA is TGTGCCAGCAGCCAGGACAGGGAGGACTATGGCTACACCTTC.

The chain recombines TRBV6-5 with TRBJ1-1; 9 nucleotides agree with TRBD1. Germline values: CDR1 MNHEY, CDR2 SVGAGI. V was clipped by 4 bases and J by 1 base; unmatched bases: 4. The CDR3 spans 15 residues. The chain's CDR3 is CASSSWGQGNTEAFF. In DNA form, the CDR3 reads TGTGCCAGCAGTTCTTGGGGACAGGGGAACACTGAAGCTTTCTTT.

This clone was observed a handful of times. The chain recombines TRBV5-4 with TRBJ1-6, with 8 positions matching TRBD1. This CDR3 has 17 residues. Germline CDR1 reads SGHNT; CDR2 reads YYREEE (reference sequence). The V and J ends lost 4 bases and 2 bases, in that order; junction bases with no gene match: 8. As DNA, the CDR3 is TGTGCCAGCAGCGACGACAGGGGCGGTCCCTATAATTCACCCCTCCACTTT. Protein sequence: CASSDDRGGPYNSPLHF.

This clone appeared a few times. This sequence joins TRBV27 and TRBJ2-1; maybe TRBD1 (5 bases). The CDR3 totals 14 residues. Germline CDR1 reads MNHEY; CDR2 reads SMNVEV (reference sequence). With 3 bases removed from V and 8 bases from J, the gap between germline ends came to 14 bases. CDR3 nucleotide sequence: TGTGCCAGCAGTTTGGAATGGGGCAGGGATGAGCAGTTCTTC. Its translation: CASSLEWGRDEQFF.

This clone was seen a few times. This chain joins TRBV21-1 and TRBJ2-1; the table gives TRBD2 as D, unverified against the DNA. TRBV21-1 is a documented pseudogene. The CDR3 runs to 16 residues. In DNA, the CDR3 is TGTGCCAGCAGCAATCCGACTAGCGGGAGGGGCGATGAGCAGTTCTTC. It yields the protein CASSNPTSGRGDEQFF.

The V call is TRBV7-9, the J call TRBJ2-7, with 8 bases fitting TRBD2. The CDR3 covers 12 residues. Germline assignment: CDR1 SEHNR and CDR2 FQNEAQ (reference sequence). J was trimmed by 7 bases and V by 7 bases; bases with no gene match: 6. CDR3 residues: CASTGGGLEQYF. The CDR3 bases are TGTGCCAGCACCGGGGGGGGACTGGAGCAGTACTTC.

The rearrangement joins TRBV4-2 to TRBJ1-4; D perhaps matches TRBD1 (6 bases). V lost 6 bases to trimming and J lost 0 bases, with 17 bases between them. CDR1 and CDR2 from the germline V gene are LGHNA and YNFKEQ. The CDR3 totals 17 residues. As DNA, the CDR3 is TGTGCCAGCAGGAACCACGGGACATCCACAACTAATGAAAAACTGTTTTTT. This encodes CASRNHGTSTTNEKLFF.

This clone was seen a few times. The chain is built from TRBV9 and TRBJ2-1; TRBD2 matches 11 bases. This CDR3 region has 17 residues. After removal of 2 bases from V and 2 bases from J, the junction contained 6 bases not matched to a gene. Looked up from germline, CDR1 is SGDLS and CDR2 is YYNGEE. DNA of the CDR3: TGTGCCAGCAGCGTGACTAGCGGGGACTATACCTACAATGAGCAGTTCTTC. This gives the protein CASSVTSGDYTYNEQFF.

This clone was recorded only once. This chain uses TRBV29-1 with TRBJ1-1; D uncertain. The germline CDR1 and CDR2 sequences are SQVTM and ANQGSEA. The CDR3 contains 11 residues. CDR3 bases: TGCAGTGAACTAACGAACACTGAAGCTTTCTTT. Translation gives CSELTNTEAFF.